A single TCR beta chain is shown here with its context. As yet, its antigen is unknown. This was a survey-level run. Authors' data handling: Lowest detectable productive clonotype frequency was 2.59 x 10-5. Assay used: immunoSEQ multiplex PCR; TCRdb lists only in-frame clones, some missing. The V and J calls and clone size come from that table; D and trimming were worked out from the DNA. This table holds around 28,000 clones, just under 80% found once. The data were obtained in a study of STAT5B mutations in CD4+ large granular lymphocyte leukemia. Study findings and constraints: Patient CD4-sorted repertoires stayed more clonal than healthy ones after leukemic-clone removal.

The TCR sequence derives from a human donor in good health. Sequencing used CD4+ T cells from blood buffy coats.

The CDR3: CASSLAGEGEKLFF. As DNA, the CDR3 is TGTGCCAGCAGCTTAGCAGGGGAAGGTGAAAAACTGTTTTTT. The chain is built from TRBV7-9 and TRBJ1-4; maybe TRBD1 (5 bases). Germline CDR1 and CDR2: SEHNR and FQNEAQ (reference sequence). The V and J ends lost 0 bases and 7 bases respectively, with 9 bases between them. This CDR3 is 14 amino acids long.